One and the same sample provided the 2 T cell receptor beta chains below, sequenced in a study of identifying expanded T cells in peripheral blood. Only in-frame clones appear in the TCRdb table, and some are missing; sequencing was by immunoSEQ multiplex PCR. The table lists over 100,000 clones, 88% of them singletons, with more than 6.5% in the top ten. The sample taken for sequencing was blood. Source of these receptors: a person between 18 and 75 years old in good health.

The V call is TRBV5-1, the J call TRBJ1-2; weak D call: TRBD1 (5 bases). Germline V gene sequence: CDR1 SGHRS, CDR2 YFSETQ. Between the trimmed V and J ends, which lost 4 bases and 4 bases, there was a span of 29 bases. The CDR3 is made up of 19 amino acids. The CDR3 DNA reads as TGCGCCAGCAGCATAAAGACCACAGACACAGGACCTCCTAGCTATGGCTACACCTTC. Its protein product is CASSIKTTDTGPPSYGYTF.

The V and J genes are TRBV7-3 and TRBJ2-2; 7 bases fit TRBD1. Per the germline V gene, CDR1 is SGHTA and CDR2 is FQGTGA. The V and J ends lost 3 bases and 9 bases, in that order; junction bases with no gene match: 7. There are 14 residues in the CDR3. CDR3 amino acids: CASSFGRGRRELFF. The DNA of the CDR3 is TGTGCCAGCAGCTTTGGAAGGGGGCGACGGGAGCTGTTTTTT.